The sequence of this T cell receptor (beta chain) was determined in a study of blood T cell repertoires in COVID-19. Study-wide background: COVID-19 samples from acute and convalescent phases originated in the United States, Italy and Spain.

This CDR3 comprises 15 residues. The V end was cut by 5 bases, the J end by 0 bases, with 8 bases between. Germline CDR1 is MRHNA and CDR2 is SNTAGT. The authors' processing: The assay estimated nucleated cells by amplifying reference gene primers. Measured with immunoSEQ multiplex PCR; TCRdb has only the in-frame clones, and not every one. That table is the source of V, J and clone size, and D and trimming were worked out from the DNA. Of around 220,000 clones in the sample, 80% to 90% were seen once. The TCR comes from a woman older than 75 with acute or convalescent COVID-19. This rearrangement joins TRBV6-4 to TRBJ1-6; weak D call: TRBD1 (6 bases). The sample consisted of peripheral blood. DNA of the CDR3: TGTGCCAGCAGTCAGGACAGCTCCTATAATTCACCCCTCCACTTT. Its translation: CASSQDSSYNSPLHF.